Reported below is one TCR beta chain. Two negative PCRs, clearance, or symptom resolution had been documented for recovered Cohort 3 donors. This specimen belongs to a study of blood T cell repertoires in COVID-19. Trimming shortened V by 5 bases and J by 6 bases, and 13 bases separated the two germline ends. The V gene's germline CDR1 is GTSNPN and CDR2 SVGIG (reference sequence). The CDR3 has 13 residues. Measured with immunoSEQ multiplex PCR; TCRdb has only the in-frame clones, and not every one. There are 260,000 or so clones in the sample; over 75% occur only once, and less than 20% lies in the top ten.

Sequencing used PBMCs or T cells enriched from blood (not recorded which). This receptor was taken from a man aged 18 to 29 who had recovered from COVID-19. V gene TRBV30 combines with J gene TRBJ1-4; D might be TRBD1 (5 bases). The CDR3 here is CAWSAGGDEKLFF. CDR3 in DNA: TGTGCCTGGTCAGCGGGAGGGGATGAAAAACTGTTTTTT.